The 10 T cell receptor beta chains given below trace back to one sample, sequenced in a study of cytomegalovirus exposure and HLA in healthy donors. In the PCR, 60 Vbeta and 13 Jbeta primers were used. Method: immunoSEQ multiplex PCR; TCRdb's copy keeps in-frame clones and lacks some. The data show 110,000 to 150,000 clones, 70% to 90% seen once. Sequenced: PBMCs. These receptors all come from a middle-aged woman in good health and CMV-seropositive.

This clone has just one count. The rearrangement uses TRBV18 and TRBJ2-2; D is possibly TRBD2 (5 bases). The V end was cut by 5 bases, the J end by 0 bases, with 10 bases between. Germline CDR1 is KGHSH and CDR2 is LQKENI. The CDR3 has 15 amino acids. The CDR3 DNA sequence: TGTGCCAGCTCAATTCGGACTGCGAACACCGGGGAGCTGTTTTTT. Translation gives CASSIRTANTGELFF.

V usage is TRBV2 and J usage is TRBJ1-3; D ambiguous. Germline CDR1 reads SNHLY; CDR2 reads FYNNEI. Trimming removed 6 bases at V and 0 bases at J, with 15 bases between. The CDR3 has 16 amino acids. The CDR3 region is CASSEWRTSSGNTIYF. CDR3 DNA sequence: TGTGCCAGCAGCGAATGGAGGACGAGCTCTGGAAACACCATATATTTT.

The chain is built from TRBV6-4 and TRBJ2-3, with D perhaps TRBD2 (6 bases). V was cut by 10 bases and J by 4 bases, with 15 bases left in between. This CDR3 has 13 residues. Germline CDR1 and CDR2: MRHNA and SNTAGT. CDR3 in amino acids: CATREIFSDTQYF. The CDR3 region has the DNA TGTGCCACCCGGGAGATTTTCTCAGATACGCAGTATTTT.

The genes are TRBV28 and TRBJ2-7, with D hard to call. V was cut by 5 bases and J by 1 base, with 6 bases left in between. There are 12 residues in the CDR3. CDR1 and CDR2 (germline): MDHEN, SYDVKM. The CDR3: CASSIISYEQYF. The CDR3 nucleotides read TGTGCCAGCAGTATAATATCCTACGAGCAGTACTTC.

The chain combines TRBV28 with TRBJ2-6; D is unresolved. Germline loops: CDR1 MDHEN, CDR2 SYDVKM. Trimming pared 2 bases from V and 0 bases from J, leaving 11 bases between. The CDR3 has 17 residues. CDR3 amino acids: CASSLNWRGSGANVLTF. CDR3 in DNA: TGTGCCAGCAGTTTAAACTGGCGAGGCTCTGGGGCCAACGTCCTGACTTTC.

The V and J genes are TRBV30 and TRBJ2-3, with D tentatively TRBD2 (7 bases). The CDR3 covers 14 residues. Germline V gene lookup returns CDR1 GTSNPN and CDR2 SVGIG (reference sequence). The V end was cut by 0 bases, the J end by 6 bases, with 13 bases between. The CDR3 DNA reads TGTGCCTGGAGTGTGGGGGGGGGCTATGATACGCAGTATTTT. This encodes CAWSVGGGYDTQYF.

CDR3 in DNA: TGTGCCAGCAGCTTAGATGGGACAGGGAACACTGAAGCTTTCTTT. It is translated as CASSLDGTGNTEAFF. The rearrangement uses TRBV11-2 and TRBJ1-1; TRBD1 agrees at 8 bases. CDR3 size: 15 residues. CDR1 and CDR2 (germline): SGHAT, FQNNGV. V shed 0 bases, J shed 1 base, and the junction held 1 base outside the gene matches.

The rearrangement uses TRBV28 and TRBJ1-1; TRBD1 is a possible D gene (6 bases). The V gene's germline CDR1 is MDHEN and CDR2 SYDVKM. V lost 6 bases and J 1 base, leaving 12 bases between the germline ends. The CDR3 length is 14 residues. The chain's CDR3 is CASRNRVRNTEAFF. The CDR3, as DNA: TGTGCCAGCAGGAACAGGGTCAGGAACACTGAAGCTTTCTTT.

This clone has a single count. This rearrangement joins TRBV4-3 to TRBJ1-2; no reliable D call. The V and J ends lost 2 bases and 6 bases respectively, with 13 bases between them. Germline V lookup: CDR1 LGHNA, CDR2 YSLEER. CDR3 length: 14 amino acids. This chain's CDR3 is CASSQRHPRDGYTF. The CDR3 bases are TGCGCCAGCAGCCAAAGACACCCGCGGGATGGCTACACCTTC.

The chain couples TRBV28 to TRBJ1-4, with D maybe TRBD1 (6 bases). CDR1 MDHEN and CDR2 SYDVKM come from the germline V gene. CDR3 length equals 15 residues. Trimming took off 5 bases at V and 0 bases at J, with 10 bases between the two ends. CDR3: CASSPAGATNEKLFF. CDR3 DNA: TGTGCCAGCAGTCCAGCAGGGGCAACTAATGAAAAACTGTTTTTT.